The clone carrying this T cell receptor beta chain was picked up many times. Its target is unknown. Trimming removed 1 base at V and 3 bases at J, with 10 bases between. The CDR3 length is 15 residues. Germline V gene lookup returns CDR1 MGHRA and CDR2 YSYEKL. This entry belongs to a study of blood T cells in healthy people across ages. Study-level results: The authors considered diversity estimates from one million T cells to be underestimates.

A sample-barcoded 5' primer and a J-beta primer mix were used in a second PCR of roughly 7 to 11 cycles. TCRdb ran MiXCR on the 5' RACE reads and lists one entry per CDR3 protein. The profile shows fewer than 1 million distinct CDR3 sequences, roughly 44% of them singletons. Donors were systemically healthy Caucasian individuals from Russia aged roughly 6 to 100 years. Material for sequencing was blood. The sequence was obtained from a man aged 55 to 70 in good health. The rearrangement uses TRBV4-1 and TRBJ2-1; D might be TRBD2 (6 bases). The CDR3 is CASSQGGASYNEQFF. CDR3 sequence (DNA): TGCGCCAGCAGCCAAGGCGGGGCGAGCTACAATGAGCAGTTCTTC.